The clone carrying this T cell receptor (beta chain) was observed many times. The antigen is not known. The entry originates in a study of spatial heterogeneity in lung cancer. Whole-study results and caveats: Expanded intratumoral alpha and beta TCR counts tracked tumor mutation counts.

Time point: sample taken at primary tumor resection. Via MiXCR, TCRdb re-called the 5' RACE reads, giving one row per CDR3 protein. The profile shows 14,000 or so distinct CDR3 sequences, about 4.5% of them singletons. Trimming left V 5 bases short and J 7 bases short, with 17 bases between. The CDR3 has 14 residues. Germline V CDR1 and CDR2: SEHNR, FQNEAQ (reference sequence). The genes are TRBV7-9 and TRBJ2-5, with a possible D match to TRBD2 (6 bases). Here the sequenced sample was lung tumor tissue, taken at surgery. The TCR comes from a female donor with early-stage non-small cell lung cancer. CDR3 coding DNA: TGTGCCAGCAGCCGCAACACAGGAGGGGTGACCCAGTACTTC. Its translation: CASSRNTGGVTQYF. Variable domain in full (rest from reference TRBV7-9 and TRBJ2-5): DTGVSQNPRHKITKRGQNVTFRCDPISEHNRLYWYRQTLGQGPEFLTYFQNEAQLEKSRLLSDRFSAERPKGSFSTLEIQRTEQGDSAMYLCASSRNTGGVTQYFGPGTRLLVL.